Listed below are T cell receptor beta chains from one sample, sequenced in a study of CD8+CD57+ T cells in acquired aplastic anemia. TCRdb independently ran MiXCR on the reads; one entry per CDR3 protein. The sample lists about 120,000 distinct CDR3 sequences; approximately 61% were seen once. Sequenced: sorted CD4+, CD8+, or CD8+CD57+ T cells (not recorded which) from PBMCs. These receptors were collected from a human donor with aplastic anemia. The CDR3 runs from the conserved cysteine through the conserved F or W. The order of the fields is J gene, D gene, clone size, CDR3 length, V gene, CDR3 protein, CDR3 DNA. D genes are given only for firm matches. For some rows the clone size is stated as once, few or many, or as a class when expanded; others skip it.

>TRBJ2-5|NA|many|15|TRBV29-1
CSVDSNLEYQETQYF
TGCAGCGTCGACTCTAATCTCGAGTACCAAGAGACCCAGTACTTC
>TRBJ2-5|NA|NA|15|TRBV4-1
CASSQFLTERETQYF
TGCGCCAGCAGCCAATTCTTAACGGAGCGGGAGACCCAGTACTTC
>TRBJ1-1|NA|once|12|TRBV19
CASSTREAEAFF
TGTGCCAGTAGTACGCGGGAGGCTGAAGCTTTCTTT
>TRBJ2-7|TRBD1|NA|14|TRBV10-3
CAITRTGSSYEQYF
TGTGCCATCACCAGGACAGGATCCTCCTACGAGCAGTACTTC
>TRBJ1-5|NA|NA|14|TRBV27
CASQGTDSNQPQHF
TGTGCCAGCCAGGGGACGGATAGCAATCAGCCCCAGCATTTT
>TRBJ1-1|NA|NA|9|TRBV9
CASSPFGFF
TGTGCCAGCAGCCCTTTCGGTTTCTTT
>TRBJ2-5|NA|NA|14|TRBV7-9
CASSLGEVQETQYF
TGTGCCAGCAGCTTAGGAGAAGTCCAAGAGACCCAGTACTTC
>TRBJ1-6|NA|NA|15|TRBV10-3
CAISGDRTVNSPLHF
TGTGCCATCAGTGGGGATCGGACAGTTAATTCACCCCTCCACTTT
>TRBJ2-5|NA|NA|12|TRBV7-3
CASGWGKETQYF
TGTGCCAGTGGATGGGGAAAAGAGACCCAGTACTTC
>TRBJ2-3|TRBD2|NA|15|TRBV29-1
CSVVPAGATTDTQYF
TGCAGCGTTGTACCAGCGGGGGCCACCACAGATACGCAGTATTTT
>TRBJ2-3|NA|NA|12|TRBV12-3/TRBV12-4
CASSSTTDTQYF
TGTGCCAGCAGTTCAACCACAGATACGCAGTATTTT